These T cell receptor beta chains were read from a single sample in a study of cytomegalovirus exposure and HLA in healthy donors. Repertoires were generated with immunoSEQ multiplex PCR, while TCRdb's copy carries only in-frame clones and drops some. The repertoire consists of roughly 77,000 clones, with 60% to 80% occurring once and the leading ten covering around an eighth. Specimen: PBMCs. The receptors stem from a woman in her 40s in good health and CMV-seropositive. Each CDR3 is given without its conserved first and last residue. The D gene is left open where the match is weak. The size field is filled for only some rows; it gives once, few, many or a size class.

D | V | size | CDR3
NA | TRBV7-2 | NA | ASSSSSGSNQPQH
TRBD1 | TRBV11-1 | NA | ASSPRDSRLNTGELF
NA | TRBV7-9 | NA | ASSLGGLAQETQY
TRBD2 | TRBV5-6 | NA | ASSWPGTSIGSTDTQY
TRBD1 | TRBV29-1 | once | SVDGQGLAEAF
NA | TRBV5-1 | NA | ASSGKLGVQTEAF
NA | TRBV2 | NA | ASRARGARDYGYT
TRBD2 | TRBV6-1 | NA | ASSEFFVSGGANEQF
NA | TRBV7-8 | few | ASSPGATQY
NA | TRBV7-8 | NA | ASSLFSGVNEKLF
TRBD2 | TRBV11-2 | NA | ASSLRLAGTYEQY
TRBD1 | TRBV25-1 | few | ASSELRDRGYT
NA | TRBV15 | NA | ATSRDRRVYNEQF
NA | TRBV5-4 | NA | ASSPGVWGGSPLH
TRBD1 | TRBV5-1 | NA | ASSGGTANTEAF
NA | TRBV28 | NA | ASREGMNTEAF
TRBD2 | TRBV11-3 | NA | ASSGLVGTGELF
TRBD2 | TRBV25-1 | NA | ASSGGGLLGTDTQY
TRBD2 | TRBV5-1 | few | ASRIDPGLAAGETQY
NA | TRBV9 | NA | ASSPSGDMQNEQF
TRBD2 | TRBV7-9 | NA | ASRTSGGGEQF
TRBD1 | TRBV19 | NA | ASSYRGRETQY
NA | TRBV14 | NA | ASSLGSFNEQF
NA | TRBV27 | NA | ASRTGPNEQF
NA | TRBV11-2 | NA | ASSNLRRRQETQY
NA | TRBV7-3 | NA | ASSSQGNTEAF
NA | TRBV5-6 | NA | ASSFNIGGVWQPQH
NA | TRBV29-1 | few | SAREPPTNEKLF
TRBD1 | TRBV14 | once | ASSQGQRGQPQH
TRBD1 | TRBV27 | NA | ASREAHTGVYGYT
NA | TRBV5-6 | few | ASTGGGGRPLH
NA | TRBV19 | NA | ASSTTYPGQGAYEQY
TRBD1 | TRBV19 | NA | ASSIVTGGDQPQH
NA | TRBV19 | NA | ASSIYAGATYEQY
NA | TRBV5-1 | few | ASSLAQVNYGYT
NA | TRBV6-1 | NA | ASWAGLKAF
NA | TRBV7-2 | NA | ASSLVGGGNTEAF
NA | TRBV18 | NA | ASSPDSRQETQY
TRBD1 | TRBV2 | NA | AGSHSGGVTEAF
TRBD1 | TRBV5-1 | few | ASSLGQGKAPEAF
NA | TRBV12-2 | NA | ASRLGPGQLGLESPYEQY
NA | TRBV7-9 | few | ASSLRDNSPLH
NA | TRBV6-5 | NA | ASSRKGLRNSPLH
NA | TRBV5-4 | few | ATGGAGEAEAF
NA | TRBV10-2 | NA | ASSSKEAGHNGGYT
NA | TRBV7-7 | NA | ASSQGFGNTIY
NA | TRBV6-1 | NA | ASSPRADYGYT
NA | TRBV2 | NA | ASTGGDRPYGYT
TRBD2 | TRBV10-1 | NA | ASSPQAGGTDTQY
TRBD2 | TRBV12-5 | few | ASGSGLAEKETQY
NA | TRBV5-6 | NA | ASSLWQTYEQY
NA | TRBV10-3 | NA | ATTGTLTDTEQY
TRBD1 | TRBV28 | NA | ASMRTGLYGYT
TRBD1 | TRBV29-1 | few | SVEGQGAGEQY
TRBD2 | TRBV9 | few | ASGRGGATDTQY